The 12 T cell receptor beta chains presented below share a single source sample, sequenced in a study of shared clonotypes between healthy human individuals. The protocol was immunoSEQ multiplex PCR, while the TCRdb copy is restricted to in-frame clones and leaves out a portion. The data show hundreds of thousands of clones, 70% to 80% seen once. The sequenced sample was PBMCs. All receptors come from a woman aged 40 to 50 in good health. Some clones in this sample may be carry-over from other donors' samples.

The chain employs TRBV2 and TRBJ2-5; 7 nucleotides align to TRBD2. Trimming at V came to 6 bases and at J to 4 bases, leaving 5 bases not matched to a gene. The CDR3 is 13 amino acids. Per the germline V gene, CDR1 is SNHLY and CDR2 is FYNNEI. This chain's CDR3 is CASRVGGRETQYF. For the CDR3, the DNA is TGTGCCAGCAGAGTGGGGGGGAGAGAGACCCAGTACTTC. Full variable domain (remainder filled in from reference TRBV2 and TRBJ2-5): EPEVTQTPSHQVTQMGQEVILRCVPISNHLYFYWYRQILGQKVEFLVSFYNNEISEKSEIFDDQFSVERPDGSNFTLKIRSTKLEDSAMYFCASRVGGRETQYFGPGTRLLVL.

This clone was seen a single time. This rearrangement joins TRBV6-5 to TRBJ2-3; 10 nucleotides match TRBD1. The germline V gene has CDR1 MNHEY and CDR2 SVGAGI. This CDR3 comprises 15 residues. Trimming took 5 bases from V and 6 from J; bases not matched to a gene: 8. DNA of the CDR3: TGTGCCAGCAGTCCCTCAGGGACAGGGGCCGATACGCAGTATTTT. The encoded protein is CASSPSGTGADTQYF.

This clone was seen many times. This chain connects TRBV6-6 to TRBJ2-5; 11 bases line up with TRBD2. V was clipped by 6 bases and J by 3 bases; unmatched bases: 9. Germline values: CDR1 MNHNY, CDR2 SVGAGI (reference sequence). The CDR3 is made up of 16 amino acids. The CDR3 region has the DNA TGTGCCAGCAGCAACGCGGGGACTAGCGGAAAAGAGACCCAGTACTTC. Translated: CASSNAGTSGKETQYF.

The chain links TRBV28 to TRBJ2-1; tentatively, D is TRBD2 (6 bases). Germline loops: CDR1 MDHEN, CDR2 SYDVKM. V lost 5 bases and J 5 bases, leaving 16 bases between the germline ends. CDR3 length: 15 amino acids. CDR3 sequence (DNA): TGTGCCAGCAGTAATTCGAGGGAGGCCAACAATGAGCAGTTCTTC. The encoded protein is CASSNSREANNEQFF.

The sample holds a few counts of this clone. The J gene is TRBJ1-5, the V gene TRBV6-1; TRBD1 aligns across 9 bases. CDR1 is MNHNS, CDR2 SASEGT, per germline. The CDR3 contains 14 residues. The J segment lost 4 bases and the V segment lost 6 bases, leaving 4 bases of the junction unmatched. The chain's CDR3 is CASSLTGGNQPQHF. CDR3 bases: TGTGCCAGCAGCCTGACAGGGGGGAATCAGCCCCAGCATTTT.

V usage is TRBV7-8 and J usage is TRBJ2-7; the D gene is possibly TRBD1 (6 bases). Trimming stripped 5 bases from V and 0 bases from J, with 11 bases between. The CDR3 is made up of 14 amino acids. Germline CDR1 is SGHVS and CDR2 is FQNEAQ. CDR3 nucleotides: TGTGCCAGCAGCCCCGACAGGAACTCCTACGAGCAGTACTTC. It is translated as CASSPDRNSYEQYF.

V usage is TRBV23-1 and J usage is TRBJ2-1; D is undetermined. TRBV23-1 is designated an ORF whose function remains uncertain. This CDR3 is built from 15 residues. Trimming pared 10 bases from V and 6 bases from J, leaving 22 bases between. The CDR3 here is CAILPGRQSVNEQFF. The CDR3 bases are TGCGCCATTCTCCCAGGCCGCCAAAGCGTCAATGAGCAGTTCTTC.

This clone was picked up a small number of times. The genes are TRBV18 and TRBJ2-5, with D maybe TRBD2 (6 bases). V was pared by 0 bases and J by 8 bases, with 16 bases between. Germline V gives CDR1 KGHSH, CDR2 LQKENI. The length of the CDR3 is 15 residues. The CDR3, as DNA: TGTGCCAGCTCACCACCGTCGACAGTGGGGGGAACCCAGTACTTC. This gives the protein CASSPPSTVGGTQYF.

This chain connects TRBV5-1 to TRBJ2-1; TRBD2 is a possible D gene (5 bases). Trimming pared 0 bases from V and 7 bases from J, leaving 14 bases between. In germline, CDR1 is SGHRS, CDR2 YFSETQ. The CDR3 spans 15 residues. CDR3 amino acids: CASSLVPDSKNEQFF. CDR3 sequence (DNA): TGCGCCAGCAGCTTGGTTCCGGACTCCAAGAATGAGCAGTTCTTC.

The genes are TRBV4-2 and TRBJ2-5, with D perhaps TRBD1 (7 bases). The germline V gene encodes CDR1 LGHNA and CDR2 YNFKEQ. The CDR3 extends over 15 amino acids. The V and J ends lost 3 bases and 2 bases respectively, with 13 bases between them. The CDR3 region has the DNA TGTGCCAGCAGCCAGGCGGGACAGACACAAGAGACCCAGTACTTC. Protein product: CASSQAGQTQETQYF.

The V call is TRBV5-1, the J call TRBJ2-7; D could derive from TRBD1 or TRBD2 (5 bases each). Per the germline V gene, CDR1 is SGHRS and CDR2 is YFSETQ. V dropped 3 bases and J dropped 0 bases, with 13 bases sitting between them. This CDR3 has 15 residues. CDR3 bases: TGCGCCAGCAGCTGGGGGACGGTTCGCTCCTACGAGCAGTACTTC. Translation: CASSWGTVRSYEQYF.

The genes are TRBV2 and TRBJ2-3; a weak D match, TRBD2 (5 bases). CDR1 SNHLY and CDR2 FYNNEI come from the germline V gene. The CDR3 has 12 residues. Trimming took off 4 bases at V and 5 bases at J, with 7 bases between the two ends. In nucleotides, the CDR3 is TGTGCCAGCAGTGTTCGGGGAGATACGCAGTATTTT. It encodes CASSVRGDTQYF.